These T cell receptor beta chains were read from a single sample in a study of OX40 agonist ivuxolimab in advanced cancers. The method was immunoSEQ multiplex PCR; TCRdb's version includes in-frame clones alone and lacks a portion of them. Among some 28,000 clones, 90% were seen once, and the ten largest hold 24%. Sequencing was performed on CD4+ or CD8+ T cells sorted from blood, taken in a trial of the OX40 agonist ivuxolimab. These receptors came from an adult with an advanced solid tumor such as melanoma, head and neck, liver or kidney cancer. The CDR3 runs from the conserved cysteine through the conserved F or W. The order of the fields is D gene, clone size, V gene, J gene, CDR3 protein, CDR3 DNA. The D gene is left open where the match is weak. Expanded clones get a size class; other rows say once, few or many, or leave the size out.

>NA|few|TRBV5-1|TRBJ1-2
CASSPGGAFYGYTF
TGCGCCAGCAGCCCTGGGGGCGCTTTCTATGGCTACACCTTC
>NA|NA|TRBV5-4|TRBJ1-1
CASSLGVLVPNTEAFF
TGTGCCAGCAGCTTAGGGGTTTTAGTTCCGAACACTGAAGCTTTCTTT
>NA|NA|TRBV4-1|TRBJ1-1
CASSHIDLMATEAFF
TGCGCCAGCAGCCACATTGACCTCATGGCCACTGAAGCTTTCTTT
>NA|NA|TRBV7-2|TRBJ1-1
CASSFATGAMNTEAFF
TGTGCCAGCAGCTTCGCGACAGGAGCCATGAACACTGAAGCTTTCTTT
>TRBD2|NA|TRBV7-9|TRBJ2-1
CASSSPAGWGYNEQFF
TGTGCCAGCAGCTCCCCAGCGGGGTGGGGCTACAATGAGCAGTTCTTC
>TRBD1|NA|TRBV5-6|TRBJ2-2
CASSLGTGVTGELFF
TGTGCCAGCAGCTTAGGGACAGGGGTCACCGGGGAGCTGTTTTTT
>NA|NA|TRBV4-2|TRBJ2-7
CASSQDLANPYEQYF
TGTGCCAGCAGCCAAGATCTGGCCAATCCTTACGAGCAGTACTTC
>TRBD1|NA|TRBV16|TRBJ2-1
CASSQTTQTGKGYNEQFF
TGTGCCAGCAGCCAAACAACTCAGACAGGGAAGGGCTACAATGAGCAGTTCTTC
>TRBD2|NA|TRBV30|TRBJ2-1
CAWRDTGTSLSSEQFF
TGTGCCTGGAGGGACACCGGGACTAGCCTTTCCAGTGAGCAGTTCTTC
>TRBD1|few|TRBV27|TRBJ2-1
CASSLSQGAYNEQFF
TGTGCCAGCAGTTTATCCCAGGGGGCTTACAATGAGCAGTTCTTC
>TRBD2|NA|TRBV19|TRBJ2-3
CASSIVGLAGVADTQYF
TGTGCCAGTAGTATAGTGGGACTAGCGGGAGTGGCAGATACGCAGTATTTT
>NA|NA|TRBV5-5|TRBJ1-4
CASSVPPWGTAREKLFF
TGTGCCAGCAGCGTACCTCCTTGGGGCACCGCTAGAGAAAAACTGTTTTTT
>NA|NA|TRBV7-6|TRBJ2-3
CASSYTRGSTDTQYF
TGTGCCAGCAGCTACACGAGGGGGAGCACAGATACGCAGTATTTT
>NA|NA|TRBV7-2|TRBJ2-1
CASSGVRGDEQFF
TGTGCCAGCAGCGGGGTCAGGGGGGATGAGCAGTTCTTC
>TRBD2|NA|TRBV6-5|TRBJ2-1
CASSLAGYSADEQFF
TGTGCCAGCAGCCTAGCGGGATATTCTGCGGATGAGCAGTTCTTC
>TRBD1|NA|TRBV19|TRBJ2-5
CASSIEGRGETQYF
TGTGCCAGTAGTATTGAGGGCAGGGGGGAGACCCAGTACTTC
>TRBD1|NA|TRBV9|TRBJ1-5
CASSPYQGGQPQHF
TGTGCCAGCAGCCCATACCAGGGGGGCCAGCCCCAGCATTTT
>NA|NA|TRBV4-1|TRBJ2-7
CASSQVPGPVLGEQYF
TGCGCCAGCAGCCAAGTCCCGGGACCGGTCCTTGGCGAGCAGTACTTC
>TRBD1|NA|TRBV27|TRBJ2-3
CASSSLPGQGAADTQYF
TGTGCCAGCAGTTCCCTACCGGGACAGGGGGCTGCAGATACGCAGTATTTT
>NA|once|TRBV11-3|TRBJ2-7
CASSEGFHYEQYF
TGTGCCAGCAGTGAGGGATTCCACTACGAGCAGTACTTC
>NA|few|TRBV6-5|TRBJ1-4
CASRGHSTNEKLFF
TGTGCCAGCAGGGGACACTCAACTAATGAAAAACTGTTTTTT
>NA|NA|TRBV29-1|TRBJ1-1
CSVLGGVLQNTEAFF
TGCAGCGTTCTAGGCGGTGTCTTACAGAACACTGAAGCTTTCTTT
>NA|NA|TRBV2|TRBJ2-5
CASSARGVRETQYF
TGTGCCAGCAGTGCCAGGGGTGTGAGGGAGACCCAGTACTTC
>TRBD2|NA|TRBV11-3|TRBJ2-3
CASSLDLIAGGRPDTQYF
TGTGCCAGCAGCTTAGATCTAATAGCGGGAGGGCGTCCAGATACGCAGTATTTT
>TRBD2|NA|TRBV10-1|TRBJ2-1
CASSELGFRTSGIPASNEQFF
TGCGCCAGCAGTGAGCTTGGGTTTAGGACTAGCGGGATACCAGCAAGTAATGAGCAGTTCTTC
>NA|NA|TRBV6-1|TRBJ1-2
CATFFNYGYTF
TGTGCCACGTTTTTCAACTATGGCTACACCTTC
>TRBD1|NA|TRBV29-1|TRBJ1-1
CSVYSTGSRNTEAFF
TGCAGCGTCTACTCGACAGGGTCCCGAAACACTGAAGCTTTCTTT
>NA|NA|TRBV5-4|TRBJ2-4
CASSFKRLDLAKNIQYF
TGTGCCAGCAGCTTTAAGCGGTTGGACTTAGCCAAAAACATTCAGTACTTC
>NA|NA|TRBV2|TRBJ2-2
CASRDTPSAGELFF
TGTGCCAGCAGGGACACACCCTCAGCCGGGGAGCTGTTTTTT
>NA|NA|TRBV5-5|TRBJ2-7
CASSQEDKLSYEQYF
TGCGCCAGCAGCCAAGAGGATAAACTCTCCTACGAGCAGTACTTC
>NA|NA|TRBV15|TRBJ2-3
CATSRDFADTQYF
TGTGCCACCAGCAGAGATTTTGCTGATACGCAGTATTTT
>NA|NA|TRBV12-5|TRBJ2-1
CASGLVPWPLYFF
TGTGCTAGTGGTTTGGTACCCTGGCCCTTATACTTCTTC
>TRBD2|once|TRBV5-6|TRBJ2-1
CASSSGRSYEQFF
TGTGCCAGCAGTAGCGGGAGAAGCTATGAGCAGTTCTTC
>NA|NA|TRBV9|TRBJ1-3
CASSVGETGNTIYF
TGTGCCAGCAGCGTAGGCGAAACTGGAAACACCATATATTTT
>NA|NA|TRBV20-1|TRBJ1-5
CSARDGDAQHF
TGCAGTGCTAGAGATGGAGACGCCCAGCATTTT
>NA|NA|TRBV7-9|TRBJ1-1
CASSLGEQPKREAFF
TGTGCCAGCAGCTTAGGTGAACAGCCGAAACGTGAAGCTTTCTTT
>NA|NA|TRBV12-5|TRBJ2-7
CASGLDSYEQYF
TGTGCTAGTGGTTTGGACTCCTACGAGCAGTACTTC
>NA|NA|TRBV9|TRBJ2-3
CASSVGGIGTDTQYF
TGTGCCAGCAGCGTGGGCGGGATTGGGACAGATACGCAGTATTTT
>TRBD1|NA|TRBV19|TRBJ2-3
CASSPWTGAIGNTQYF
TGTGCCAGTAGTCCCTGGACAGGGGCTATCGGGAATACGCAGTATTTT
>NA|NA|TRBV4-2|TRBJ1-4
CASSREKPTNEKLFF
TGTGCCAGCAGCCGAGAGAAGCCAACTAATGAAAAACTGTTTTTT
>TRBD1|NA|TRBV19|TRBJ2-1
CASSTAGTGFEQFF
TGTGCCAGTAGTACCGCCGGGACAGGGTTCGAGCAGTTCTTC
>TRBD2|NA|TRBV7-8|TRBJ2-1
CASSRRLAGGPLNEQFF
TGTGCCAGCAGCCGTCGACTAGCGGGAGGGCCACTGAATGAGCAGTTCTTC
>NA|NA|TRBV7-6|TRBJ2-3
CASSSLSLLTDTQYF
TGTGCCAGCAGCTCCCTTAGCCTGCTCACAGATACGCAGTATTTT